This T cell receptor (beta chain) came from a study of T-cell reconstitution after alpha-beta-depleted transplantation in children. Germline trimming cut 3 bases from V and 6 bases from J; bases unmatched to any gene: 6. Germline CDR1 DFQATT, CDR2 SNEGSKA (reference sequence). The CDR3 length is 13 residues. A library of TCRbeta sequences, prepared with unique molecular identifiers, was generated. TCRdb processed the PCR reads anew with MiXCR; each CDR3 protein has one entry. Here the sample spans just under 250,000 distinct CDR3 sequences, roughly 24% being singletons. This sequence joins TRBV20-1 and TRBJ2-5; 8 bases agree with TRBD2. The clonotype was recovered from a girl aged 2 to 9 with Fanconi anemia, due to receive a stem cell transplant. The sequencing used PBMCs, collected before TCRalphabeta/CD19-depleted stem cell transplant. The CDR3 nucleotides are TGCAGTGCTAGTAGAGCGGGAGAGCAGACCCAGTACTTC. Residues: CSASRAGEQTQYF.